These 16 T cell receptor beta chains were all obtained from the same sample, sequenced in a study of radiotherapy plus CTLA-4 blockade in lung cancer. Only in-frame clones appear in the TCRdb table, and some are missing; sequencing was by immunoSEQ multiplex PCR. The sample contains roughly 62,000 clones, around three quarters of which appear only once. Sequencing used peripheral blood, obtained from a patient treated with radiotherapy plus ipilimumab. These receptors all stem from a human donor with non-small cell lung cancer who had a complete response to radiotherapy plus ipilimumab.

The chain uses TRBV7-2 and TRBJ2-3; the D call may be TRBD1 or TRBD2 (5 bases each). The CDR3 spans 11 residues. The germline V gene has CDR1 SGHTA and CDR2 FQGNSA. CDR3 loop: CASARGNTQYF. Here the CDR3 DNA reads TGTGCTAGCGCCCGGGGCAATACGCAGTATTTT.

The chain is built from TRBV18 and TRBJ2-3; 9 bases fit TRBD2. Germline trimming cut 0 bases from V and 2 bases from J; bases unmatched to any gene: 3. The germline V gene has CDR1 KGHSH and CDR2 LQKENI. There are 16 residues in the CDR3. CDR3 DNA: TGTGCCAGCTCACCACCCCTAGCGGGGTCCACAGATACGCAGTATTTT. Translating gives CASSPPLAGSTDTQYF.

The rearrangement joins TRBV5-1 to TRBJ1-2; 8 bases match TRBD1. The V gene end was trimmed by 4 bases and the J gene end by 5 bases; junction bases not matched to a gene: 4. CDR3 length equals 13 residues. Germline V gene lookup returns CDR1 SGHRS and CDR2 YFSETQ. CDR3 region: CASSGQGAYGYTF. The DNA of the CDR3 is TGCGCCAGCAGCGGGCAGGGGGCGTATGGCTACACCTTC.

This chain connects TRBV10-3 to TRBJ1-2; D is possibly TRBD1 (5 bases). Germline values: CDR1 ENHRY, CDR2 SYGVKD. The CDR3 totals 13 residues. Trimming took off 4 bases at V and 5 bases at J, with 11 bases between the two ends. The CDR3 is CAISGGTAYGYTF. In nucleotides, the CDR3 is TGTGCCATCAGTGGGGGGACGGCTTATGGCTACACCTTC.

This chain uses TRBV19 with TRBJ1-2; the match to TRBD1 covers 10 bases. Germline-derived CDR1 and CDR2 are LNHDA and SQIVND (reference sequence). This CDR3 region has 15 residues. Trimming cost V 9 bases and J 6 bases; bases outside gene matches: 13. CDR3 sequence reads: CASAESRTGGNGYTF. CDR3 nucleotides: TGTGCCAGCGCTGAATCGAGGACAGGGGGGAATGGCTACACCTTC.

The genes are TRBV12-5 and TRBJ1-4; TRBD1 matches 8 bases. Germline values: CDR1 LGHNT, CDR2 FRNRAP. J gave up 7 bases and V 0 bases, and 7 bases lay outside the gene matches. The CDR3 extends over 16 amino acids. The CDR3 DNA follows: TGTGCTAGTGGTTTGGTTTCGACAGGGGTCATTGAAAAACTGTTTTTT. As protein: CASGLVSTGVIEKLFF.

This chain joins TRBV12-5 and TRBJ1-4, with 7 bases aligning to TRBD1. Germline V gene sequence: CDR1 LGHNT, CDR2 FRNRAP. This CDR3 is built from 14 residues. V lost 1 base to trimming and J lost 8 bases; unmatched junction nucleotides: 4. As DNA, the CDR3 is TGTGCTAGTGGTTTGGACAGGGACAGAGAAAAACTGTTTTTT. Residues: CASGLDRDREKLFF. Together with reference TRBV12-5 and TRBJ1-4, the CDR3 gives the full variable domain: DARVTQTPRHKVTEMGQEVTMRCQPILGHNTVFWYRQTMMQGLELLAYFRNRAPLDDSGMPKDRFSAEMPDATLATLKIQPSEPRDSAVYFCASGLDRDREKLFFGSGTQLSVL.

The chain has TRBV6-5 and TRBJ1-1, with TRBD1 matching 7 bases. CDR1 and CDR2 (germline): MNHEY, SVGAGI. The trim removed 4 bases at V and 3 bases at J, leaving 8 bases unmatched. This CDR3 comprises 15 residues. CDR3 sequence reads: CASSLYRGGHTEAFF. DNA for the CDR3: TGTGCCAGCAGTTTATACAGGGGTGGGCACACTGAAGCTTTCTTT.

The V and J genes are TRBV18 and TRBJ2-5; perhaps D is TRBD1 or TRBD2 (6 bases each). The CDR3 spans 13 residues. Germline lookup yields CDR1 KGHSH and CDR2 LQKENI. V lost 10 bases, J lost 1 base, and 13 bases lay in between. In DNA, the CDR3 is TGTGCCAACTACGGGGGCTTCCAAGAGACCCAGTACTTC. This codes for CANYGGFQETQYF.

The CDR3 sequence is CASSPWDRANYGYTF. DNA for the CDR3: TGTGCCAGCAGCCCATGGGACAGGGCTAACTATGGCTACACCTTC. This chain uses TRBV7-9 with TRBJ1-2; 9 bases are shared with TRBD1. The CDR3 is 15 residues long. The germline CDR1 and CDR2 sequences are SEHNR and FQNEAQ (reference sequence). The trim removed 5 bases at V and 0 bases at J, leaving 4 bases unmatched. The full variable domain, rest sourced from reference TRBV7-9 and TRBJ1-2, is DTGVSQNPRHKITKRGQNVTFRCDPISEHNRLYWYRQTLGQGPEFLTYFQNEAQLEKSRLLSDRFSAERPKGSFSTLEIQRTEQGDSAMYLCASSPWDRANYGYTFGSGTRLTVV.

The chain carries TRBV27 and TRBJ1-2; no clear D gene. Germline CDR1 MNHEY, CDR2 SMNVEV (reference sequence). This CDR3 contains 14 residues. The ends were cut back, 3 bases at V and 4 bases at J, with 12 bases in the middle. CDR3 nucleotide sequence: TGTGCCAGCAGTTTGCGGTTTGGGGTCTATGGCTACACCTTC. Amino acid sequence: CASSLRFGVYGYTF.

The chain couples TRBV6-6 to TRBJ2-2, with TRBD1 matching over 9 bases. Losses at the gene ends were 6 bases for V and 2 bases for J; bases not matched to a gene: 4. This CDR3 has 15 residues. Germline values: CDR1 MNHNY, CDR2 SVGAGI (reference sequence). The CDR3 loop is CASSRDRVNTGELFF. CDR3 coding DNA: TGTGCCAGCAGCCGGGACAGGGTAAACACCGGGGAGCTGTTTTTT.

The CDR3 DNA sequence: TGTGCCAGTAGTATAGATGGCAGCAGGGGGCGGACAGATACGCAGTATTTT. Residues: CASSIDGSRGRTDTQYF. The chain combines TRBV19 with TRBJ2-3, with 8 bases identical to TRBD1. The V and J ends lost 0 bases and 3 bases, in that order; junction bases with no gene match: 8. The CDR3 runs to 17 residues. CDR1 is LNHDA and CDR2 is SQIVND in the germline V gene (reference sequence).

The chain joins TRBV30 to TRBJ1-6; tentatively, D is TRBD1 (5 bases). V was cut by 4 bases and J by 10 bases, with 14 bases left in between. CDR3 length equals 13 residues. Per the germline V gene, CDR1 is GTSNPN and CDR2 is SVGIG (reference sequence). CDR3 amino acids: CAWTPSWDSPLHF. The DNA of the CDR3 is TGTGCCTGGACCCCAAGCTGGGACTCACCCCTCCACTTT.

The V call is TRBV4-1, the J call TRBJ1-6; D gene uncertain. The germline V and J ends were trimmed by 1 base and 10 bases, with 17 bases remaining between them. The CDR3 sequence is 16 residues long. Germline assignment: CDR1 MGHRA and CDR2 YSYEKL. CDR3: CASSQVERRSGSPLHF. Written as DNA, the CDR3 is TGCGCCAGCAGCCAAGTAGAAAGGAGGAGTGGATCACCCCTCCACTTT.

V is TRBV7-2 and J is TRBJ2-2; no firm D call. Trimming pared 5 bases from V and 3 bases from J, leaving 4 bases between. CDR1 and CDR2 (germline): SGHTA, FQGNSA. The CDR3 has 12 amino acids. The CDR3 spells CASSLYTGELFF. The CDR3 bases are TGTGCCAGCAGCCTATACACCGGGGAGCTGTTTTTT.